A single sample gave rise to the 8 T cell receptor beta chains below, sequenced in a study of graft-versus-host responses after intestinal transplantation. Some clones are missing from TCRdb's copy, which holds only in-frame ones; the method was immunoSEQ multiplex PCR. This repertoire shows about 93,000 clones, approximately 92% found once; its top ten account for roughly 0.5%. Their antigens remain unidentified. The input for sequencing was unstimulated CD8+ T cells sorted from spleen or lymph node cells, taken before intestinal transplant. The source of these receptors is a human donor who received an intestinal transplant.

Judged by abundance, this clone is medium-sized. This chain connects TRBV6-5 to TRBJ1-4, with TRBD1 matching over 8 bases. The CDR3 consists of 14 residues. The germline CDR1 and CDR2 sequences are MNHEY and SVGAGI. V was clipped by 7 bases and J by 7 bases; unmatched bases: 8. CDR3 region: CASTKDRGSEKLFF. The CDR3 DNA reads TGTGCCAGCACCAAAGACAGGGGAAGTGAAAAACTGTTTTTT.

This clone was found once. The J gene is TRBJ2-3, the V gene TRBV4-1, with D maybe TRBD2 (5 bases). The CDR3 covers 14 residues. Between the trimmed V and J ends, which lost 2 bases and 4 bases, there was a span of 10 bases. CDR1 is MGHRA, CDR2 YSYEKL, per germline. The CDR3 DNA follows: TGCGCCAGCAGCCAACGCCTAGCAGCAGATACGCAGTATTTT. This gives the protein CASSQRLAADTQYF.

This clone came up once. The gene calls are TRBV7-8 and TRBJ2-5, with 10 positions matching TRBD2. The DNA end is more similar to TRBJ2-7, so the J call may be wrong. The CDR3 is 14 residues long. Germline-derived CDR1 and CDR2 are SGHVS and FQNEAQ. Written as DNA, the CDR3 is TGTGCCAGCAGCTTTGGTAGCGGGGGGAACGAGCAGTACTTC. It yields the protein CASSFGSGGNEQYF.

This sequence joins TRBV9 and TRBJ2-1; possible D gene TRBD2, 5 bases. Germline CDR1 SGDLS, CDR2 YYNGEE. The V gene lost 3 bases and the J gene lost 7 bases, with 14 bases spanning the gap. This CDR3 comprises 14 residues. CDR3 in amino acids: CASSEPPGVNEQFF. The CDR3 nucleotides are TGTGCCAGCAGCGAGCCCCCCGGGGTGAATGAGCAGTTCTTC.

The chain has TRBV9 and TRBJ2-1; no clear D. The germline gives CDR1 SGDLS, CDR2 YYNGEE. The CDR3 sequence is 15 residues long. Trimming took 6 bases from V and 0 from J, leaving 13 bases between them. The CDR3 nucleotides read TGTGCCAGCACCCCCGATTGGAGCTCCTACAATGAGCAGTTCTTC. Translated, it gives CASTPDWSSYNEQFF.

This clone has a single count. The chain joins TRBV13 to TRBJ2-1; 7 nucleotides agree with TRBD2. The CDR3 is made up of 16 amino acids. Trimming took 4 bases from V and 0 from J; bases not matched to a gene: 6. Germline CDR1 reads PRHDT; CDR2 reads FYEKMQ (reference sequence). The CDR3: CASSYPSGDSYNEQFF. The CDR3 DNA is TGTGCCAGCAGCTACCCGAGCGGGGACTCCTACAATGAGCAGTTCTTC.

The rearrangement links TRBV19 to TRBJ1-2; D is perhaps TRBD1 (5 bases). CDR1 LNHDA and CDR2 SQIVND come from the germline V gene (reference sequence). The V and J ends lost 3 bases and 8 bases respectively, with 13 bases between them. This CDR3 has 13 amino acids. DNA of the CDR3: TGTGCCAGTAGTATCACAGGTGTTTGGGGCTACACCTTC. Its protein product is CASSITGVWGYTF.

The rearrangement links TRBV29-1 to TRBJ1-2, with TRBD1 as a possible D gene (6 bases). Trimming stripped 4 bases from V and 8 bases from J, with 11 bases between. The CDR3 consists of 11 residues. CDR1 is SQVTM, CDR2 ANQGSEA, per germline. The CDR3 here is CSVVRGRGYTF. The CDR3 coding sequence is TGCAGCGTTGTCAGGGGCAGAGGCTACACCTTC.